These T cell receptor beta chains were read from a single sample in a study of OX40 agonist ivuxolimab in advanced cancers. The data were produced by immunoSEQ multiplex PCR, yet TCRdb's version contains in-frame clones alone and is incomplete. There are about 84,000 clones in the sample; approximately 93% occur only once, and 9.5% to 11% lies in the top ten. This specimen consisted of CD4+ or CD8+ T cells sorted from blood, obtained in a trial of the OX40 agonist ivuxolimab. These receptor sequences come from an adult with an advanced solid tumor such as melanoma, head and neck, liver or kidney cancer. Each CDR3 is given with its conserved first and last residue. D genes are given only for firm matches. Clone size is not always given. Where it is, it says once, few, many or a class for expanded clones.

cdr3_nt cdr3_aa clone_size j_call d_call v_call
TGTGCCAGCATCGGCAGGGTGAACACTGAAGCTTTCTTT CASIGRVNTEAFF . TRBJ1-1 . TRBV25-1
TGTGCCAGCAGTTTATCATCCGGGACTAGGGGCTACAATGAGCAGTTCTTC CASSLSSGTRGYNEQFF once TRBJ2-1 TRBD2 TRBV27
TGTGCCAGCAGCCTCCGGGGGTTGGCATCCTACGAGCAGTACTTC CASSLRGLASYEQYF . TRBJ2-7 . TRBV7-9
TGTGCCATCAGTGAGTTTGAGGGGGGCGTCTCCTACGAGCAGTACTTC CAISEFEGGVSYEQYF . TRBJ2-7 . TRBV10-3
TGTGCCAGCAGCTCCCACCTGAAGGGCCCCTGGGAGCAGTACTTC CASSSHLKGPWEQYF once TRBJ2-7 . TRBV7-6
TGTGCCAGCAGAGGTACACGTTGGGAGCAGTACTTC CASRGTRWEQYF . TRBJ2-7 . TRBV21-1
TGTGCCAGCAGCTCGACCTTAGATACGCAGTATTTT CASSSTLDTQYF . TRBJ2-3 . TRBV27
TGTGCCAGCAGCTCTGGGGTCGAGGGAACCACCACAGATACGCAGTATTTT CASSSGVEGTTTDTQYF once TRBJ2-3 . TRBV7-6
TGTGCCAGCAGCTTATTGAAAGGGGTGCCACTCATGAACACTGAAGCTTTCTTT CASSLLKGVPLMNTEAFF . TRBJ1-1 . TRBV11-2
TGTGCCAGCAGGGAGAGAGCGGGGTACACCGGGGAGCTGTTTTTT CASRERAGYTGELFF . TRBJ2-2 TRBD2 TRBV13
TGTGCCAGCAGCTTCGACAACTACAATGAGCAGTTCTTC CASSFDNYNEQFF . TRBJ2-1 . TRBV7-2
TGCGCCAGCAGCTTGTCCGAAGGGCGGGAGGTGAGAGATACGCAGTATTTT CASSLSEGREVRDTQYF . TRBJ2-3 TRBD2 TRBV5-1
TGTGCCAGCAGCTTGTCTGCCGCCCTAGTCATTGAAAAACTGTTTTTT CASSLSAALVIEKLFF . TRBJ1-4 . TRBV5-6
TGTGCCAGTAGTGTCCTAGGGGGCGTGTGGACTGAAGCTTTCTTT CASSVLGGVWTEAFF . TRBJ1-1 TRBD1 TRBV19
TGTGCCAGCAGCACAGAGGGCGGATACTCCTACGAGCAGTACTTC CASSTEGGYSYEQYF . TRBJ2-7 . TRBV11-3
TGTGCCAGCAGCCTAACAGGGGGGCCTGAAGCTTTCTTT CASSLTGGPEAFF . TRBJ1-1 TRBD1 TRBV14
TGTGCCAGCAGCTTAGGGTCAGGGGATAGGGTGTACTTC CASSLGSGDRVYF . TRBJ2-7 . TRBV13
TGTGCCAGCAGCTCGACATACCGGGACAGCCGATCCTACGAGCAGTACTTC CASSSTYRDSRSYEQYF . TRBJ2-7 TRBD1 TRBV7-6
TGCGCCAGCAGCTCCCCCGTGGGGCGTTCATACAATGAGCAGTTCTTC CASSSPVGRSYNEQFF . TRBJ2-1 . TRBV5-1
TGTGCCAGCAGTTACGACGGCTCCTACGAGCAGTACTTC CASSYDGSYEQYF . TRBJ2-7 . TRBV6-6
TGTGCCAGCGGGGAGGGGGAGACCCAGTACTTC CASGEGETQYF . TRBJ2-5 TRBD2 TRBV9
TGTGCCAGCAGCCAGGGACGTCGGGTCTATGGCTACACCTTC CASSQGRRVYGYTF . TRBJ1-2 . TRBV9
TGTGCCAGCAGCTTAGAGGTGGGGCTATACGTCTACAATGAGCAGTTCTTC CASSLEVGLYVYNEQFF . TRBJ2-1 . TRBV7-6
TGTGCCACCAGCATAGCTGCAACTAATGAAAAACTGTTTTTT CATSIAATNEKLFF . TRBJ1-4 . TRBV15
TGTGCCAGTAGCCAAACCCAGACCCGCACAGATACGCAGTATTTT CASSQTQTRTDTQYF . TRBJ2-3 . TRBV19
TGTGCCAGCAGCTTGCCGCCCTTAAGAGTTGACACTGAAGCTTTCTTT CASSLPPLRVDTEAFF . TRBJ1-1 . TRBV5-6
TGCGCCCGCCCAAGAGCCGCAGGGAACACTGAAGCTTTCTTT CARPRAAGNTEAFF . TRBJ1-1 . TRBV10-1
TGTGCCAGCAGTTACTCTGTCGTTTCCCAATACAATGAGCAGTTCTTC CASSYSVVSQYNEQFF . TRBJ2-1 . TRBV6-5
TGTGCCAGCAGTGTATCCCGGGAACGTCCTCTAGTCGAGCAGTACTTC CASSVSRERPLVEQYF . TRBJ2-7 . TRBV27
TGTGCCAGCAGCTTGGCCGACAGACAACGAACCGAATCCTACGAGCAGTACTTC CASSLADRQRTESYEQYF . TRBJ2-7 . TRBV5-5
TGTGCCAGCTCATCCCTGGGCAGCGTCTCTGAAGCTTTCTTT CASSSLGSVSEAFF . TRBJ1-1 . TRBV18
TGTGCCAGCTCACCAGAACAGAAGCCTGCCGAGCAGTACTTC CASSPEQKPAEQYF . TRBJ2-7 . TRBV18
TGTGCCAGCAGCTTTCCTAGCGGTCTCACAGATACGCAGTATTTT CASSFPSGLTDTQYF . TRBJ2-3 TRBD2 TRBV7-9
TGTGCCAGCAGTTTAGGTGTACAGGAGCAGTTCTTC CASSLGVQEQFF . TRBJ2-1 . TRBV27
TGCAGCGTTGGACGGGACTCCTACAATGAGCAGTTCTTC CSVGRDSYNEQFF . TRBJ2-1 . TRBV29-1
TGTGCCAGCAGCCACCGGACAGTCCCCTACGAGCAGTACTTC CASSHRTVPYEQYF . TRBJ2-7 . TRBV13
TGTGCCAGCAGTTGGACAGGGCCCCGGGAGACCCAGTACTTC CASSWTGPRETQYF . TRBJ2-5 TRBD1 TRBV2
TGTGCCAGTGGACAGCGGGTCTCTGGGGCCAACGTCCTGACTTTC CASGQRVSGANVLTF . TRBJ2-6 . TRBV9
TGCGCCAGCAGTGAGTCTTTGGCCGTGTGGGAAAAACTGTTTTTT CASSESLAVWEKLFF . TRBJ1-4 . TRBV10-2
TGTGCCAGCAGTGACTGGTTCGGACAGGGATACAATGAGCAGTTCTTC CASSDWFGQGYNEQFF . TRBJ2-1 TRBD1 TRBV6-4
TGTGCCAGCAGCTTACGGGACGGGCAAGAGACCCAGTACTTC CASSLRDGQETQYF . TRBJ2-5 . TRBV27